This T cell receptor (beta chain) was sequenced during a study of T cells in Graves' hyperthyroidism and ophthalmopathy. The source material, RNA transcripts, was used to amplify TCR beta CDR3 regions. The HTBI set primed first-round TCR CDR3 RT-PCR. TCRdb re-analysed the multiplex PCR reads in MiXCR, keeping a single row per CDR3 protein. The top ten clones hold 15% to 19% of a sample with roughly 700,000 distinct CDR3 sequences, approximately 15% of them seen once. Hyperthyroidism was newly diagnosed in patients aged 18 to 65 (duration under 2 months). Used for diagnoses were clinical symptoms, serum thyroxine and TRAb, thyroid ultrasound and orbital computed tomography. Remarks on this clonotype: One junction end does not reproduce the germline sequence, and a read error may be involved.

Specimen: blood. The sequence was collected from a man aged 50 to 60 with Graves' hyperthyroidism.

As DNA, the CDR3 is TGTGCCAGCAGCTTAGCACTCTCGGGAGGGACGTACAGTGAGCAGTTCTTC. Protein: CASSLALSGGTYSEQFF. The rearrangement links TRBV2 to TRBJ2-1; 8 bases line up with TRBD2. The germline V gene encodes CDR1 SNHLY and CDR2 FYNNEI. There are 17 residues in the CDR3.